This T cell receptor beta chain was identified during a study of PD-1 blockade in classical Hodgkin lymphoma. All patients experienced relapse after autologous stem cell transplantation, and brentuximab vedotin exposure was variable. The V and J ends lost 5 bases and 6 bases respectively, with 7 bases between them. There are 11 residues in the CDR3. Germline V gene lookup returns CDR1 SQVTM and CDR2 ANQGSEA. This table comes from immunoSEQ multiplex PCR, and its TCRdb copy is limited to in-frame clones, with some not included. The table has roughly 15,000 clones, approximately 60% seen once. The chain uses TRBV29-1 and TRBJ2-2; D ambiguous. This sequence originates from a human donor with classical Hodgkin lymphoma. Source: peripheral blood mononuclear cells (PBMCs), taken at baseline. CDR3 protein: CSVLGPGELFF. The DNA of the CDR3 is TGCAGCGTTCTGGGTCCCGGGGAGCTGTTTTTT.